A single sample gave rise to the 16 T cell receptor beta chains below, sequenced in a study of Tregs in tolerant kidney transplant recipients. Sequenced by immunoSEQ multiplex PCR; TCRdb stores in-frame clones only, minus some. Its table records tens of thousands of clones. The input for sequencing was CD4+ T cells from blood, taken before the transplant. The receptors shown here come from a human donor who received a combined kidney and bone marrow transplant.

A note on this clone: The missing CDR3 end, 3 residues past where the read stops, is filled in from the germline J gene. The chain joins TRBV11-2 to TRBJ2-3; D remains unclear. The germline V gene has CDR1 SGHAT and CDR2 FQNNGV. Trimming shortened V by 0 bases and J by 4 bases, and 11 bases separated the two germline ends. The CDR3 runs 15 residues. CDR3 in amino acids: CASSLERPQADTQYF. CDR3 DNA, as far as it was read: TGTGCCAGCAGCTTAGAACGACCTCAGGCAGATACG.

About this clone itself: The read falls 3 residues short of the CDR3 end, and the missing part is taken from the germline J gene. The chain employs TRBV20-1 and TRBJ2-3, with D tentatively TRBD2 (6 bases). CDR3 length: 15 amino acids. The germline V and J ends were trimmed by 0 bases and 0 bases, with 10 bases remaining between them. Looked up from germline, CDR1 is DFQATT and CDR2 is SNEGSKA (reference sequence). The CDR3 bases that were read are TGCAGTGCTAGAGATGGGCGGGGAAGCACAGATACG. Amino acids: CSARDGRGSTDT. The CDR3 in full is CSARDGRGSTDTQYF.

Note on this clone: The read halts 3 residues ahead of the CDR3 end, with the missing end drawn from the germline J gene. The rearrangement uses TRBV30 and TRBJ2-3, with 9 bases fitting TRBD2. Germline V gene lookup returns CDR1 GTSNPN and CDR2 SVGIG (reference sequence). The CDR3 length is 12 residues. The CDR3 spells CAWGRAGGTQYF. The CDR3 DNA, read in part, is TGTGCCTGGGGGCGGGCGGGAGGGACG.

Note on this clone: The read falls 3 residues short of the CDR3 end, and the missing part is taken from the germline J gene. The chain combines TRBV6-2 or TRBV6-3 with TRBJ1-1; D unclear. V shed 2 bases and J shed 1 base, with 5 bases lying between them. The CDR3 is made up of 13 amino acids. Germline CDR1 reads MNHEY; CDR2 reads SVGEGT. The covered CDR3 bases are TGTGCCAGCAGTTACCGTCCGAACACTGAA. Translating gives CASSYRPNTE. From start to end, the CDR3 is CASSYRPNTEAFF.

With respect to this clone: The read finishes 3 residues shy of the CDR3 end, and the germline J gene is used to complete it. The chain links TRBV18 to TRBJ1-1; D gene uncertain. The germline gives CDR1 KGHSH, CDR2 LQKENI. The CDR3 contains 14 residues. V was trimmed by 1 base and J by 1 base, leaving 7 bases between them. The CDR3 region is CASSPLEGNTEAFF. The sequenced CDR3 bases are TGTGCCAGCTCACCACTCGAAGGGAACACTGAA.

A remark on this clone: The sequence runs out 3 residues before the end of the CDR3; the remainder is reconstructed from the germline J gene. This chain connects TRBV14 to TRBJ2-3; 8 bases map to TRBD1. J lost 6 bases, V lost 5 bases, and 16 bases had no gene match. This CDR3 has 17 amino acids. CDR1 and CDR2 (germline): SGHDN, FVKESK. The CDR3 protein is CASSSRWTGSQSDTQYF. Partial CDR3 DNA: TGTGCCAGCAGCTCCCGCTGGACAGGGTCCCAGTCGGATACG.

As for this clone: The CDR3 end falls 3 residues outside the read, so it is completed with the germline J gene. The gene calls are TRBV19 and TRBJ2-1; TRBD2 matches at 7 bases. Germline V gene data show CDR1 as LNHDA and CDR2 as SQIVND (reference sequence). The V gene end was trimmed by 4 bases and the J gene end by 4 bases; junction bases not matched to a gene: 13. The CDR3 covers 17 residues. CDR3 loop: CASSRGLAVNTYNEQFF. CDR3 DNA (partial): TGTGCCAGTAGTAGAGGTCTAGCGGTAAATACTTACAATGAG.

About this clone itself: The sequence runs out 3 residues before the end of the CDR3; the remainder is reconstructed from the germline J gene. The chain is built from TRBV19 and TRBJ1-2, with D unresolved. In germline, CDR1 is LNHDA, CDR2 SQIVND (reference sequence). The CDR3 loop spans 13 amino acids. V gave up 3 bases and J gave up 5 bases, with 10 bases separating them. The CDR3 DNA, read in part, is TGTGCCAGTAGTATCACGGTGCTTTATGGC. This gives the protein CASSITVLYG. The whole CDR3 is CASSITVLYGYTF.

On this clone: The read comes to an end 3 residues before the CDR3 does, leaving the germline J gene to fill in the end. The chain links TRBV2 to TRBJ2-7; weak D call: TRBD1 (5 bases). The CDR3 consists of 13 residues. Germline V lookup: CDR1 SNHLY, CDR2 FYNNEI. Deletions cut 6 bases from V and 5 bases from J, with 14 bases between. The CDR3 DNA, read in part, is TGTGCCAGCAGGCGAACCCTGGGGCACGAG. It codes for CASRRTLGHE. The CDR3 in full is CASRRTLGHEQYF.

With respect to this clone: Read coverage stops 3 residues before the CDR3 terminus; the germline J gene supplies the remainder. The rearrangement uses TRBV18 and TRBJ1-2; tentative D call: TRBD1 (6 bases). Germline values: CDR1 KGHSH, CDR2 LQKENI. With 4 bases removed from V and 3 bases from J, the gap between germline ends came to 9 bases. The CDR3 is 13 amino acids. The CDR3 here is CASSQQGYYGYTF. The CDR3 bases that were read are TGTGCCAGCTCACAGCAGGGGTACTATGGC.

Points on this clone: The CDR3 end lies 3 residues beyond the end of the read and is filled in from the germline J gene. This chain connects TRBV6-2 or TRBV6-3 to TRBJ1-5; D is ambiguous. CDR1 and CDR2 from the germline V gene are MNHEY and SVGEGT. V was pared by 4 bases and J by 4 bases, with 5 bases between. The length of the CDR3 is 12 residues. CDR3 bases read: TGTGCCAGCAGTTCCCAGAATCAGCCC. As protein: CASSSQNQP. Given in full, the CDR3 is CASSSQNQPQHF.

Of note for this clone: With the read ending 3 residues before the CDR3 end, the germline J gene is used to fill in that end. This chain links TRBV7-8 with TRBJ2-4, with 11 nucleotides matching TRBD2. Losses at the gene ends were 1 base for V and 2 bases for J; bases not matched to a gene: 1. The CDR3 sequence is 16 residues long. CDR1 and CDR2 from the germline V gene are SGHVS and FQNEAQ. CDR3: CASSLGLAGPKNIQYF. The covered CDR3 bases are TGTGCCAGCAGCTTAGGACTAGCGGGACCCAAAAACATT.

Note on this clone: Read sequence stops 3 residues before the CDR3 end, and the germline J gene provides the missing end. V is TRBV19 and J is TRBJ1-2; D is unclear. The CDR3 totals 14 residues. The germline CDR1 and CDR2 sequences are LNHDA and SQIVND (reference sequence). Trimming took 2 bases from V and 4 from J, leaving 11 bases between them. The CDR3 loop is CASSIRSGTYGYTF. The sequenced CDR3 bases are TGTGCCAGTAGTATACGGTCAGGAACCTATGGC. The full variable domain, rest sourced from reference TRBV19 and TRBJ1-2, is DGGITQSPKYLFRKEGQNVTLSCEQNLNHDAMYWYRQDPGQGLRLIYYSQIVNDFQKGDIAEGYSVSREKKESFPLTVTSAQKNPTAFYLCASSIRSGTYGYTFGSGTRLTVV.

Comment on this clone: The CDR3 end falls 3 residues outside the read, so it is completed with the germline J gene. V gene TRBV7-9 combines with J gene TRBJ2-5; TRBD1 might be the D (5 bases). Trimming cost V 5 bases and J 1 base, with 11 bases left between them. The CDR3 sequence is 14 residues long. Germline-derived CDR1 and CDR2 are SEHNR and FQNEAQ (reference sequence). CDR3 DNA (partial): TGTGCCAGCAGCCAGGGTGGCAGCCAAGAGACC. It encodes CASSQGGSQET. The entire CDR3 protein is CASSQGGSQETQYF.

The sequenced part of the CDR3 DNA is TGTGCCAGCTCACCACCTGCGGCTCTCCGGGAGACC. Its protein product is CASSPPAALRET. The whole CDR3 reads CASSPPAALRETQYF. The chain links TRBV18 to TRBJ2-5; D call uncertain. The read halts 3 residues ahead of the CDR3 end, with the missing end drawn from the germline J gene. The CDR3 contains 15 residues. Germline loops: CDR1 KGHSH, CDR2 LQKENI. Deletions cut 0 bases from V and 5 bases from J, with 13 bases between.

With regard to this clone: The observed sequence ends 3 residues before the CDR3 terminus, with the missing tail filled in from the germline J gene. The J gene is TRBJ1-3, the V gene TRBV5-1, with 11 bases aligning to TRBD1. The CDR3 is 17 amino acids. Germline CDR1 SGHRS, CDR2 YFSETQ. V was pared by 4 bases and J by 0 bases, with 6 bases of the junction left unmatched. CDR3 DNA, as far as it was read: TGCGCCAGCAGCCCCGGGACAGGGGGTTACTCTGGAAACACC. Translating it yields CASSPGTGGYSGNT. The full CDR3 sequence reads CASSPGTGGYSGNTIYF.